This TCR beta chain was documented in a study of blood T cell repertoires in COVID-19. Germline lookup yields CDR1 SGHRS and CDR2 YFSETQ. The CDR3 totals 16 residues. V lost 1 base and J lost 2; bases outside the gene matches: 7. Repertoires were generated with immunoSEQ multiplex PCR, while TCRdb's copy carries only in-frame clones and drops some. The data hold about 190,000 clones, with 65% to 85% observed a single time. The gene calls are TRBV5-1 and TRBJ2-5, with 8 bases identical to TRBD2. The sequencing input was peripheral blood. This receptor was taken from a woman aged 25 to 39 with acute or convalescent COVID-19. The CDR3 coding sequence is TGCGCCAGCAGCTTGCACGTAGCGGGAAGACAAGAGACCCAGTACTTC. The encoded protein is CASSLHVAGRQETQYF.